These T cell receptor beta chains were read from a single sample in a study of T cell changes during pregnancy in multiple sclerosis. The method was immunoSEQ multiplex PCR; TCRdb's version includes in-frame clones alone and lacks a portion of them. There are around 100,000 clones in the sample; roughly 90% occur only once, and less than 2% lies in the top ten. The sample consisted of peripheral blood, taken after pregnancy. The receptors derive from a female donor with multiple sclerosis, enrolled in a pregnancy study. Both conserved end residues are part of each CDR3. The D gene is left open where the match is weak. The size of a clone is reported for some rows only, either as once, few or many, or as a class for expanded clones.

V,D,size,J,CDR3,DNA
TRBV11-2,TRBD2,.,TRBJ2-1,CASRPGLAGYNEQFF,TGTGCCAGCAGACCGGGACTAGCGGGCTACAATGAGCAGTTCTTC
TRBV6-5,TRBD1,.,TRBJ1-1,CASTGTGLYEAFF,TGTGCCAGCACCGGGACAGGTCTTTATGAAGCTTTCTTT
TRBV19,TRBD1,few,TRBJ2-7,CASSIDRGYEQYF,TGTGCCAGTAGTATCGACAGGGGCTACGAGCAGTACTTC
TRBV14,.,.,TRBJ1-2,CASSQIGGGYTF,TGTGCCAGCAGCCAGATAGGGGGAGGCTACACCTTC
TRBV6-5,TRBD2,.,TRBJ2-1,CASSYREGSYNEQFF,TGTGCCAGCAGTTACCGGGAGGGTTCCTACAATGAGCAGTTCTTC
TRBV5-4,TRBD1,.,TRBJ1-2,CASSFRDREIYGYTF,TGTGCCAGCAGTTTCCGGGACAGGGAAATTTATGGCTACACCTTC
TRBV9,TRBD2,.,TRBJ2-1,CASSVSGLAGVTYNEQFF,TGTGCCAGCAGCGTTAGTGGACTAGCGGGAGTAACCTACAATGAGCAGTTCTTC
TRBV10-3,TRBD1,.,TRBJ1-2,CAITSGQGEKYGYTF,TGTGCCATCACGTCCGGACAGGGTGAAAAGTATGGCTACACCTTC
TRBV2,TRBD2,once,TRBJ2-7,CASRVTSGTYEQYF,TGTGCCAGCAGGGTGACTAGCGGAACCTACGAGCAGTACTTC
TRBV28,TRBD1,.,TRBJ2-7,CASRGQGSYEQYF,TGTGCCAGCAGGGGACAGGGCTCCTACGAGCAGTACTTC
TRBV5-1,TRBD1,.,TRBJ1-1,CASSAGQGRQAFF,TGCGCCAGCAGCGCCGGACAGGGGCGTCAAGCTTTCTTT
TRBV21-1,.,.,TRBJ2-1,CASSKDPIAGLDNEQFF,TGTGCCAGCAGCAAAGATCCGATAGCGGGGTTGGACAATGAGCAGTTCTTC
TRBV30,TRBD1,.,TRBJ1-2,CAWGGQGARYGYTF,TGTGCCTGGGGGGGACAGGGGGCGCGCTATGGCTACACCTTC
TRBV6-1,TRBD2,once,TRBJ2-3,CASSASGGSTDTQYF,TGTGCCAGCAGTGCATCGGGGGGTAGCACAGATACGCAGTATTTT
TRBV2,TRBD1,.,TRBJ2-2,CATRQGTANTGELFF,TGTGCCACCAGACAGGGGACGGCGAACACCGGGGAGCTGTTTTTT
TRBV6-1,.,.,TRBJ1-2,CASSEHRDYGYTF,TGTGCCAGCAGTGAACACAGGGATTATGGCTACACCTTC
TRBV27,.,.,TRBJ2-1,CASSLSQGNEQFF,TGTGCCAGCAGTTTATCTCAGGGGAATGAGCAGTTCTTC
TRBV7-8,.,.,TRBJ2-1,CASSSWFSTRSGNNEQFF,TGTGCCAGCAGCTCGTGGTTTTCGACTAGATCCGGGAACAATGAGCAGTTCTTC
TRBV2,TRBD1,once,TRBJ1-2,CASSGWDRGEGYTF,TGTGCCAGCAGTGGGTGGGACAGGGGTGAAGGCTACACCTTC
TRBV5-6,.,.,TRBJ1-1,CASSLVATEAFF,TGTGCCAGCAGCTTGGTAGCCACTGAAGCTTTCTTT
TRBV9,.,.,TRBJ2-7,CASSEEGDSRGEQYF,TGTGCCAGCAGCGAGGAGGGGGACAGTAGGGGCGAGCAGTACTTC
TRBV15,TRBD1,once,TRBJ2-5,CATSRDLDREETQYF,TGTGCCACCAGCAGAGATCTAGACAGGGAAGAGACCCAGTACTTC
TRBV5-5,.,.,TRBJ1-1,CASSPQTTRNTEAFF,TGTGCCAGCAGCCCCCAGACTACACGGAACACTGAAGCTTTCTTT
TRBV30,TRBD1,many,TRBJ1-2,CAWRGGTGLGGYTF,TGTGCCTGGAGAGGGGGGACAGGTCTAGGTGGCTACACCTTC
TRBV7-6,TRBD1,.,TRBJ2-5,CASSNFPGQGGEETQYF,TGTGCCAGCAGTAATTTCCCGGGACAGGGGGGCGAAGAGACCCAGTACTTC
TRBV2,.,.,TRBJ2-1,CASSPDRWGDNEQFF,TGTGCCAGCAGCCCGGATAGGTGGGGGGACAATGAGCAGTTCTTC
TRBV7-2,.,.,TRBJ1-6,CASSSAGGWNSPLHF,TGTGCCAGCAGCTCCGCGGGGGGGTGGAATTCACCCCTCCACTTT
TRBV7-8,.,.,TRBJ2-7,CASSPRLVEAQYF,TGTGCCAGCAGCCCCCGACTAGTTGAAGCGCAGTACTTC
TRBV6-6,.,.,TRBJ1-2,CASSLPITGRDYGYTF,TGTGCCAGCAGCTTACCAATCACAGGCAGGGACTATGGCTACACCTTC
TRBV5-1,.,.,TRBJ2-7,CASSLATGDYEQYF,TGCGCCAGCAGCTTGGCAACGGGGGACTACGAGCAGTACTTC
TRBV18,TRBD1,.,TRBJ1-1,CASSPSRGVGEAFF,TGTGCCAGCTCACCCAGCAGGGGGGTGGGTGAAGCTTTCTTT
TRBV28,TRBD2,.,TRBJ2-7,CASWGGSSYEQYF,TGTGCCAGCTGGGGAGGGTCCTCCTACGAGCAGTACTTC
TRBV27,.,.,TRBJ2-7,CASSLSRGSYEQYF,TGTGCCAGCAGTTTATCCAGGGGCTCCTACGAGCAGTACTTC
TRBV6-6,TRBD2,once,TRBJ2-3,CASSPGLAPDTQYF,TGTGCCAGCAGCCCCGGACTAGCTCCAGATACGCAGTATTTT
TRBV5-1,TRBD1,.,TRBJ1-2,CASRRDRGDGYTF,TGCGCCAGCAGGCGGGACAGGGGAGATGGCTACACCTTC
TRBV2,TRBD1,.,TRBJ2-3,CASSEVVTGDTQYF,TGTGCCAGCAGTGAGGTCGTGACAGGGGACACGCAGTATTTT
TRBV19,TRBD2,.,TRBJ2-5,CASSLTSSTGGTQYF,TGTGCCAGTTCCTTGACTAGCTCCACCGGTGGGACCCAGTACTTC
TRBV19,.,.,TRBJ2-2,CASSISVNTGELFF,TGTGCCAGTAGTATATCGGTGAACACCGGGGAGCTGTTTTTT
TRBV10-3,.,.,TRBJ2-1,CASHKEPSKSYNEQFF,TGTGCCTCTCACAAAGAACCGTCAAAATCCTACAATGAGCAGTTCTTC